Shown below are 4 T cell receptor beta chains from a single sample sequenced in a study of technical replicates of blood from a few donors. The method was immunoSEQ multiplex PCR; TCRdb's version includes in-frame clones alone and lacks a portion of them. The table shows roughly 72,000 clones, with approximately 93% occurring only once. The material sequenced was T cells isolated from PBMCs. Every receptor here comes from a human donor in good health.

The chain has TRBV9 and TRBJ2-1; TRBD2 matches at 9 bases. This CDR3 is built from 18 residues. Germline-derived CDR1 and CDR2 are SGDLS and YYNGEE. Germline trimming cut 0 bases from V and 8 bases from J; bases unmatched to any gene: 15. The CDR3 here is CASSVDAMVAGDLYEQFF. CDR3 DNA sequence: TGTGCCAGCAGCGTAGACGCGATGGTAGCGGGAGATTTGTATGAGCAGTTCTTC.

The rearrangement joins TRBV2 to TRBJ2-1, with 11 positions matching TRBD2. Germline V gene data show CDR1 as SNHLY and CDR2 as FYNNEI. V gave up 10 bases and J gave up 8 bases; unmatched junction bases: 16. CDR3 size: 16 residues. CDR3 sequence: CAIPQEGTSGKYEQFF. The DNA for the CDR3 is TGTGCCATCCCACAGGAGGGGACTAGCGGAAAGTATGAGCAGTTCTTC.

The V gene is TRBV27, the J gene TRBJ1-4, with a possible D match to TRBD1 (6 bases). Germline V gives CDR1 MNHEY, CDR2 SMNVEV (reference sequence). The V end lost 6 bases, the J end lost 8 bases, and 16 bases lay between the germline ends. The CDR3 is made up of 14 amino acids. The DNA of the CDR3 is TGTGCCAGCAGAGGGGTCAGGGGATGGGAAAAACTGTTTTTT. It is translated as CASRGVRGWEKLFF.

This clone has just one count. The V gene is TRBV9, the J gene TRBJ2-1; tentative D call: TRBD1 (5 bases). The V gene's germline CDR1 is SGDLS and CDR2 YYNGEE. The V end lost 0 bases, the J end lost 13 bases, and 20 bases lay between the germline ends. The CDR3 runs 15 residues. In DNA, the CDR3 is TGTGCCAGCAGCGTAGACCCCTTCGACAAGGGGTTACAGTTCTTC. It encodes CASSVDPFDKGLQFF.